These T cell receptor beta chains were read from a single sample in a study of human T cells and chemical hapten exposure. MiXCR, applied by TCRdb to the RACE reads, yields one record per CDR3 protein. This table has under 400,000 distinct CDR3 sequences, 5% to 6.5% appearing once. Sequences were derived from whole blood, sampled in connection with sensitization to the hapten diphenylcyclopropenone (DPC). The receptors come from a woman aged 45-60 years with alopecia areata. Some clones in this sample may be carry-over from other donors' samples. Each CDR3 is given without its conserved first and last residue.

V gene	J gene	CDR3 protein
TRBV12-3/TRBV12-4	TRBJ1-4	ASTTTLYEKLF
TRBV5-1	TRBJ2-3	ASSLSSANTDTQY
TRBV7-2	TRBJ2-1	ASSRSGGAKGEQF
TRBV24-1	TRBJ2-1	ATSAAPSYNEQF
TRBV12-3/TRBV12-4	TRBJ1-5	ASRREGYQPQH
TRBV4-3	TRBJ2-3	ASSQGPTQGITDTQY
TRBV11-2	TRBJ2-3	ASSLGGRLTDTQY
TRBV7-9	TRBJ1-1	ASSPPGQGTGTEAF
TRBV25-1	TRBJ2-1	ASSVGQGSYNEQF
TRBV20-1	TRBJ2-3	SAIYLGEFTDTQY
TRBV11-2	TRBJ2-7	ASSLELAGGPAYEQY
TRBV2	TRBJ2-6	ASSLRDSRRGANVLT
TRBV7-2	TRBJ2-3	ASRLITDTQY
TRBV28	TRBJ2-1	ASSLSPRRGSYNEQF
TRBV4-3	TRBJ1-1	ASSQDRGLTEAF
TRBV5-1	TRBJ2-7	ASSINSGTGGYEQY
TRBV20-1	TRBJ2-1	SARDFARTSGVGNEQF
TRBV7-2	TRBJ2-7	ASSWRLGEDEQY
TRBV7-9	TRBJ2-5	ASSAGTGQETQY
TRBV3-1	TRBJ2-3	ASSSGTRDTQY
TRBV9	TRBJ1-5	ASSVGYSNQPRH
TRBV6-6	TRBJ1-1	ATEGPPEAF
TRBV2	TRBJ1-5	ASARRVSISNQPQH
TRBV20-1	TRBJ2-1	SVRDFSSYNEQF
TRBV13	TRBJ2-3	ASSFGLDTDTQY
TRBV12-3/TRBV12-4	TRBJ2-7	ASSLAGLAGGSYEQY
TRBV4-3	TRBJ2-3	ASSQDSGTGMTDTQY
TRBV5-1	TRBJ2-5	ASSFGQGQETQY
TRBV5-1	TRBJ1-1	ASSLDDGHTEAF
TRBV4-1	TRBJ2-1	ASSQVGLAGGAYNEQF
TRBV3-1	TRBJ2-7	ASSPTSGAQEQY
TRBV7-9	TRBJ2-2	ASSLGSGNAGELF
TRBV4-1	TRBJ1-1	ASSQRGERRSTEAF
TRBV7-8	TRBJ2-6	ASSLLQSSGANVLT
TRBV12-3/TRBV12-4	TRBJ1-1	ASSSLVLNTEAF
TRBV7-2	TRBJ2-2	ASRAPGRNTGELF
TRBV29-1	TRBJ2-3	SVGSVDTQY
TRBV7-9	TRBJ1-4	ASSPKQGDIEKLF
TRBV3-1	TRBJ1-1	ASCPGTGGNTEAF
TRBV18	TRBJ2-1	ASSGGLAGTYNEQF
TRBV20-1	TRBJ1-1	SARDRGVATEAF
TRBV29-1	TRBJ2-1	SGRTGNGYNEQF
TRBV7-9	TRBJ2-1	ASSLEWAVLNEQF
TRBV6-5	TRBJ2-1	ASSTSGSHNEQF
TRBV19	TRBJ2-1	ASSAGRQGSPYNEQF
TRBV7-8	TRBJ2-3	ASSPRSGGPREY
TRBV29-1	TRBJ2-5	SVGGGSGETQY
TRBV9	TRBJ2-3	ASSEAGTSGDTQY
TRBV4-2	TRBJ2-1	ASSQEAAGKNEQF
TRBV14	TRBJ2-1	ASSPLAGGDEQF
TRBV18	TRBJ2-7	ASSTVLQGNEQY
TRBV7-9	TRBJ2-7	ASSPPGISYEQY